The 29 T cell receptor beta chains in this list originate from one sample, sequenced in a study of OX40 agonist ivuxolimab in advanced cancers. Libraries were prepared by immunoSEQ multiplex PCR; TCRdb keeps only in-frame clonotypes and omits some of them. The table includes roughly 69,000 clones, roughly 89% detected once. Sequencing was performed on CD4+ or CD8+ T cells sorted from blood, taken in a trial of the OX40 agonist ivuxolimab. All receptors come from an adult with an advanced solid tumor such as melanoma, head and neck, liver or kidney cancer.

The chain is built from TRBV7-2 and TRBJ2-7, with D hard to call. The CDR3 covers 14 residues. V was trimmed by 5 bases and J by 6 bases, leaving 17 bases between them. Germline V CDR1 and CDR2: SGHTA, FQGNSA. As DNA, the CDR3 is TGTGCCAGCAGCACCCATATCGCCACCCCCGAGCAGTACTTC. Translation gives CASSTHIATPEQYF. The full variable domain, completed using reference TRBV7-2 and TRBJ2-7, is GAGVSQSPSNKVTEKGKDVELRCDPISGHTALYWYRQSLGQGLEFLIYFQGNSAPDKSGLPSDRFSAERTGGSVSTLTIQRTQQEDSAVYLCASSTHIATPEQYFGPGTRLTVT.

This clone has a single count. The V and J genes are TRBV6-1 and TRBJ2-7; perhaps TRBD2 as D (5 bases). CDR1 is MNHNS and CDR2 is SASEGT in the germline V gene. The CDR3 contains 13 residues. V lost 10 bases and J lost 5, with 18 bases in between. The DNA for the CDR3 is TGTGCCACAATACGGACTCCCCTTCACGAGCAGTACTTC. Translated: CATIRTPLHEQYF.

The chain couples TRBV7-3 to TRBJ2-1, with a weak D call TRBD2 (6 bases). V was pared by 5 bases and J by 2 bases, with 10 bases between. CDR1 SGHTA and CDR2 FQGTGA come from the germline V gene. The CDR3 is 14 amino acids. The CDR3 region is CASSPSGPYNEQFF. CDR3 DNA: TGTGCCAGCAGCCCAAGCGGGCCCTACAATGAGCAGTTCTTC.

The chain couples TRBV28 to TRBJ1-3; D possibly corresponds to TRBD1 (5 bases). The CDR3 has 14 amino acids. The V gene lost 2 bases and the J gene lost 2 bases, with 7 bases spanning the gap. Germline-derived CDR1 and CDR2 are MDHEN and SYDVKM. Here the CDR3 reads CASSLGRAGNTIYF. The DNA for the CDR3 is TGTGCCAGCAGTTTAGGCAGGGCTGGAAACACCATATATTTT.

The gene calls are TRBV6-4 and TRBJ1-2; 12 positions match TRBD1. Trimming cost V 6 bases and J 13 bases; bases outside gene matches: 12. Germline V gene sequence: CDR1 MRHNA, CDR2 SNTAGT. The CDR3 is 14 residues long. The CDR3 sequence is CASRPGQGAIGLTF. In nucleotides, the CDR3 is TGTGCCAGCAGGCCGGGACAGGGGGCCATTGGGCTCACCTTC.

This sequence joins TRBV19 and TRBJ2-2, with TRBD1 as a possible D gene (6 bases). The CDR3 has 12 amino acids. Germline CDR1 reads LNHDA; CDR2 reads SQIVND (reference sequence). The germline V and J ends were trimmed by 3 bases and 8 bases, with 7 bases remaining between them. The CDR3 coding sequence is TGTGCCAGTAGTATCCAGGGGGGGGAGCTGTTTTTT. It translates to CASSIQGGELFF.

V gene TRBV7-3 combines with J gene TRBJ2-3, with 8 bases that match TRBD1. CDR1 is SGHTA and CDR2 is FQGTGA in the germline V gene. The J segment lost 2 bases and the V segment lost 1 base, leaving 5 bases of the junction unmatched. The CDR3 consists of 16 residues. The CDR3 nucleotides read TGTGCCAGCAGCTTAATAGGACAGGGAGTCACAGATACGCAGTATTTT. Residues: CASSLIGQGVTDTQYF.

The V and J genes are TRBV25-1 and TRBJ2-4; D is possibly TRBD1 (5 bases). Trimming removed 2 bases at V and 3 bases at J, with 14 bases between. CDR1 is MGHDK, CDR2 SYGVNS, per germline. The CDR3 covers 16 residues. The CDR3 DNA follows: TGTGCCAGCAGTGAAACCCGCCCAGACAGCAAAAACATTCAGTACTTC. As protein: CASSETRPDSKNIQYF.

This clone has just one count. CDR3 region: CASSALDTGQYF. CDR3 sequence (DNA): TGTGCCAGCAGCGCCCTCGACACAGGGCAGTACTTC. The chain couples TRBV7-9 to TRBJ2-7; TRBD1 is a possible D gene (5 bases). Trimming shortened V by 5 bases and J by 9 bases, and 14 bases separated the two germline ends. The CDR3 runs to 12 residues. The germline CDR1 and CDR2 sequences are SEHNR and FQNEAQ (reference sequence).

This clone occurred once. The CDR3: CASSDLYNEQFF. The CDR3 DNA reads TGTGCCAGCAGTGATCTTTACAATGAGCAGTTCTTC. V and J are TRBV25-1 and TRBJ2-1; D is unclear. The germline V gene encodes CDR1 MGHDK and CDR2 SYGVNS. Trimming left V 3 bases short and J 4 bases short, with 4 bases between. The CDR3 length is 12 residues.

The gene calls are TRBV7-6 and TRBJ2-7; 7 bases fit TRBD2. V shed 5 bases and J 6 bases; nucleotides not matched to a gene: 7. Germline V gene data show CDR1 as SGHVS and CDR2 as FNYEAQ. The CDR3 spans 13 residues. In nucleotides, the CDR3 is TGTGCCAGCAGCCCCATATCGGGGGGCGAGCAGTACTTC. It is translated as CASSPISGGEQYF.

The rearrangement links TRBV27 to TRBJ2-1; 12 nucleotides align to TRBD2. Germline-derived CDR1 and CDR2 are MNHEY and SMNVEV (reference sequence). The ends lost 3 bases at V and 6 bases at J; junction bases unmatched: 6. This CDR3 is 16 amino acids long. This chain's CDR3 is CASSFSGLAGINEQFF. The CDR3, as DNA: TGTGCCAGCAGTTTCAGTGGACTAGCGGGGATCAATGAGCAGTTCTTC.

The chain is built from TRBV5-5 and TRBJ1-4; maybe TRBD1 (5 bases). The V end was cut by 1 base, the J end by 6 bases, with 13 bases between. The germline CDR1 and CDR2 sequences are SGHKS and YYEKEE (reference sequence). The CDR3 runs 15 residues. DNA for the CDR3: TGTGCCAGCAGCTTGATGCCAGGGAAGGATGAAAAACTGTTTTTT. It is translated as CASSLMPGKDEKLFF.

The J gene is TRBJ1-1, the V gene TRBV10-3, with D hard to call. V dropped 3 bases and J dropped 11 bases, with 13 bases sitting between them. Germline values: CDR1 ENHRY, CDR2 SYGVKD. The CDR3 is made up of 12 amino acids. This CDR3 reads CAISDSSELAFF. CDR3 bases: TGTGCCATCAGTGATAGTTCGGAGTTGGCTTTCTTT.

The rearrangement uses TRBV28 and TRBJ1-5, with D perhaps TRBD1 (5 bases). The CDR3 loop spans 13 amino acids. V was trimmed by 4 bases and J by 3 bases, leaving 7 bases between them. From germline, CDR1 is MDHEN and CDR2 SYDVKM. In nucleotides, the CDR3 is TGTGCCAGCAGTTGGGGCCTCAATCAGCCCCAGCATTTT. Residues: CASSWGLNQPQHF. The full variable domain, its missing parts supplied by reference TRBV28 and TRBJ1-5, is DVKVTQSSRYLVKRTGEKVFLECVQDMDHENMFWYRQDPGLGLRLIYFSYDVKMKEKGDIPEGYSVSREKKERFSLILESASTNQTSMYLCASSWGLNQPQHFGDGTRLSIL.

This sequence joins TRBV9 and TRBJ2-5; TRBD2 is a possible D gene (6 bases). There are 16 residues in the CDR3. V was trimmed by 1 base and J by 4 bases, leaving 17 bases between them. Germline assignment: CDR1 SGDLS and CDR2 YYNGEE. CDR3 in amino acids: CASSVSPSLASETQYF. For the CDR3, the DNA is TGTGCCAGCAGCGTAAGCCCCTCTCTAGCGTCAGAGACCCAGTACTTC. The whole variable domain, filled in from reference TRBV9 and TRBJ2-5, reads DSGVTQTPKHLITATGQRVTLRCSPRSGDLSVYWYQQSLDQGLQFLIQYYNGEERAKGNILERFSAQQFPDLHSELNLSSLELGDSALYFCASSVSPSLASETQYFGPGTRLLVL.

The CDR3 region has the DNA TGTGCTAGTGGTTTGGAAAGATGGGCTAGCGGGAACCCGCTTTACAATGAGCAGTTCTTC. Protein sequence: CASGLERWASGNPLYNEQFF. This rearrangement joins TRBV12-5 to TRBJ2-1; TRBD2 matches at 9 bases. Germline-derived CDR1 and CDR2 are LGHNT and FRNRAP. The CDR3 totals 20 residues. V lost 1 base and J lost 4; bases outside the gene matches: 17.

V is TRBV9 and J is TRBJ2-1; D gene uncertain. There are 14 residues in the CDR3. Germline V gene data show CDR1 as SGDLS and CDR2 as YYNGEE. Trimming pared 5 bases from V and 0 bases from J, leaving 9 bases between. The CDR3 reads CASRKTSSYNEQFF. Here the CDR3 DNA reads TGTGCCAGCAGAAAGACCTCCTCCTACAATGAGCAGTTCTTC.

The V call is TRBV19, the J call TRBJ2-1; 9 positions agree with TRBD2. Trimming cost V 8 bases and J 6 bases; bases outside gene matches: 8. CDR3 length: 14 amino acids. In germline, CDR1 is LNHDA, CDR2 SQIVND (reference sequence). The CDR3 reads CASRGAGGVNEQFF. DNA of the CDR3: TGTGCCAGTCGGGGAGCGGGAGGTGTCAATGAGCAGTTCTTC.

This clone was counted once. J is TRBJ2-3 and V is TRBV30, with 8 bases that match TRBD2. The CDR3 contains 14 residues. Germline V gene data show CDR1 as GTSNPN and CDR2 as SVGIG (reference sequence). V dropped 0 bases and J dropped 8; count of bases not matched to a gene: 7. The CDR3 nucleotides are TGTGCCTGGAGTGTGGCGGGAGGAGGAGGTACGCAGTATTTT. Protein product: CAWSVAGGGGTQYF.

The chain is built from TRBV5-1 and TRBJ1-2; D is perhaps TRBD1 (6 bases). V was pared by 4 bases and J by 4 bases, with 17 bases between. CDR3 length equals 15 residues. Germline CDR1 is SGHRS and CDR2 is YFSETQ. The CDR3 nucleotides are TGCGCCAGCAGCAAAAACAGGGCTACTGTCTATGGCTACACCTTC. Amino acid sequence: CASSKNRATVYGYTF.

This chain uses TRBV7-8 with TRBJ1-5, with a weak D call TRBD1 (5 bases). V lost 5 bases and J lost 4, with 12 bases in between. The CDR3 has 14 residues. Germline CDR1 reads SGHVS; CDR2 reads FQNEAQ. For the CDR3, the DNA is TGTGCCAGCAGCGCTGCAGGGACGAATCAGCCCCAGCATTTT. It is translated as CASSAAGTNQPQHF. Combining the CDR3 with reference TRBV7-8 and TRBJ1-5 gives the whole variable domain GAGVSQSPRYKVAKRGQDVALRCDPISGHVSLFWYQQALGQGPEFLTYFQNEAQLDKSGLPSDRFFAERPEGSVSTLKIQRTQQEDSAVYLCASSAAGTNQPQHFGDGTRLSIL.

This rearrangement joins TRBV18 to TRBJ2-3; D assignment may be TRBD1 or TRBD2 (5 bases each). The CDR3 sequence is 15 residues long. Per germline, CDR1 KGHSH and CDR2 LQKENI. V was shortened by 4 bases and J by 3 bases, with 14 bases between the two germline ends. CDR3 amino acids: CASSLAGLATDTQYF. As DNA, the CDR3 is TGTGCCAGCTCACTTGCAGGGTTAGCGACAGATACGCAGTATTTT.

The J gene is TRBJ2-1, the V gene TRBV5-1, with 8 positions matching TRBD1. The CDR3 runs 15 residues. Germline CDR1 reads SGHRS; CDR2 reads YFSETQ. V dropped 0 bases and J dropped 9; count of bases not matched to a gene: 8. The DNA of the CDR3 is TGCGCCAGCAGCTTGGCAGGGGGCGAAGTGGGTGAGCAGTTCTTC. Amino acids: CASSLAGGEVGEQFF.

In this sample, this clone turned up once. This chain links TRBV25-1 with TRBJ2-1, with D perhaps TRBD2 (6 bases). The CDR3 sequence is 15 residues long. Trimming removed 1 base from V and 4 bases from J, with 11 bases in between. Germline CDR1 MGHDK, CDR2 SYGVNS. The CDR3 region is CASSEWRGAYNEQFF. The CDR3 bases are TGTGCCAGCAGTGAATGGAGGGGCGCGTACAATGAGCAGTTCTTC.

This chain links TRBV27 with TRBJ2-3; 9 bases are a match to TRBD2. The junction had 12 bases not matched to a gene; V was cut back by 4 bases and J by 4 bases. The CDR3 has 17 residues. Germline loops: CDR1 MNHEY, CDR2 SMNVEV (reference sequence). CDR3 in amino acids: CASSSLGSGSVSDTQYF. The CDR3 nucleotides are TGTGCCAGCAGTTCCCTGGGTAGCGGGAGTGTCTCAGATACGCAGTATTTT.

CDR3 region: CASSQDPLAGIRTGELFF. CDR3 coding DNA: TGTGCCAGCAGCCAGGATCCCCTAGCGGGGATCAGGACCGGGGAGCTGTTTTTT. This chain uses TRBV5-6 with TRBJ2-2; 9 bases agree with TRBD2. The germline V gene encodes CDR1 SGHDT and CDR2 YYEEEE. The CDR3 has 18 residues. The J segment lost 5 bases and the V segment lost 4 bases, leaving 15 bases of the junction unmatched.

This rearrangement joins TRBV29-1 to TRBJ1-2; perhaps TRBD1 as D (5 bases). Trimming cost V 4 bases and J 5 bases, with 11 bases left between them. The germline V gene has CDR1 SQVTM and CDR2 ANQGSEA. This CDR3 region has 12 residues. Here the CDR3 DNA reads TGCAGCGTTGGGGACGGGGTTTATGGCTACACCTTC. This translates into CSVGDGVYGYTF.

V gene TRBV30 combines with J gene TRBJ2-1, with TRBD1 matching 10 bases. CDR3 length: 15 residues. V lost 0 bases and J lost 7; bases outside the gene matches: 6. Germline V gene sequence: CDR1 GTSNPN, CDR2 SVGIG (reference sequence). In DNA, the CDR3 is TGTGCCTGGAGTGTCGGAGACAGGGGGCCAAATGAGCAGTTCTTC. It specifies CAWSVGDRGPNEQFF.